This TCR beta chain emerged from a study of control samples from healthy donors and cancer patients. This CDR3 has 13 residues. Germline V gene lookup returns CDR1 LNHNV and CDR2 YYDKDF (reference sequence). V was clipped by 0 bases and J by 8 bases, with 8 bases between them. TCRdb keeps only in-frame clones here, not all; method: immunoSEQ multiplex PCR. This table has under 200,000 clones, around 95% appearing once. Sequenced: blood. This clonotype was obtained from a woman between 40 and 50 years old in good health. This chain connects TRBV15 to TRBJ1-5; D gene unclear. The CDR3 here is CATSRDREKPQHF. CDR3 DNA sequence: TGTGCCACCAGCAGAGATCGGGAGAAGCCCCAGCATTTT. Combining the CDR3 with reference TRBV15 and TRBJ1-5 gives the whole variable domain DAMVIQNPRYQVTQFGKPVTLSCSQTLNHNVMYWYQQKSSQAPKLLFHYYDKDFNNEADTPDNFQSRRPNTSFCFLDIRSPGLGDTAMYLCATSRDREKPQHFGDGTRLSIL.